The entry that follows covers one TCR beta chain sequence. This sample stems from a study of cytomegalovirus exposure and HLA in healthy donors. Primers for the PCR totalled 60 Vbeta and 13 Jbeta. Sequencing used immunoSEQ multiplex PCR; TCRdb keeps in-frame clones, though not all of them. Among 95,000 to 150,000 clones, roughly 81% were seen once, and the ten largest hold about 1%. Germline values: CDR1 GTSNPN, CDR2 SVGIG (reference sequence). The CDR3 is 13 residues long. The ends were cut back, 2 bases at V and 3 bases at J, with 8 bases in the middle. Sequenced input: PBMCs. This sequence joins TRBV30 and TRBJ1-5, with D unclear. This receptor was identified in a woman younger than 45 in good health and CMV-seronegative. CDR3 residues: CAWSLADNQPQHF. CDR3 DNA sequence: TGTGCCTGGAGTCTGGCAGACAATCAGCCCCAGCATTTT.